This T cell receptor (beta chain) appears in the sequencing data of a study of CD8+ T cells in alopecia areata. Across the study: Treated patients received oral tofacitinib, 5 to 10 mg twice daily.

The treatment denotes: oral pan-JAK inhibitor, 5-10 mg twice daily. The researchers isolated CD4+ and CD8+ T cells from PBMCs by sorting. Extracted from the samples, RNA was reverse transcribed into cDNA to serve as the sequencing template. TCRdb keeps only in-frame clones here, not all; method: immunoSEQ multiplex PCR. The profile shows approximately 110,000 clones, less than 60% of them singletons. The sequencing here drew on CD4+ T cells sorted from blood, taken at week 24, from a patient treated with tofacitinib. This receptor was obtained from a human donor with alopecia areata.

The CDR3 sequence: CASSLDYRGVGYTF. The CDR3 nucleotides are TGCGCCAGCAGCTTGGATTACAGGGGGGTTGGCTACACCTTC. This chain links TRBV5-1 with TRBJ1-2; 8 bases are a match to TRBD1. CDR1 is SGHRS and CDR2 is YFSETQ in the germline V gene. The length of the CDR3 is 14 residues. The V gene end was trimmed by 0 bases and the J gene end by 7 bases; junction bases not matched to a gene: 5.